Presented here are 28 T cell receptor beta chains from one specimen sequenced in a study of T cells in women clearing cervical HPV infection. This table comes from immunoSEQ multiplex PCR, and its TCRdb copy is limited to in-frame clones, with some not included. The table for this sample gives some 30,000 clones. Sequenced input: blood buffy coat. The receptors shown here come from a woman between 18 and 75 years old with a cervical HPV16 infection that either progressed to CIN3+ or cleared (not recorded which).

Its frequency marks this clone as medium-sized. CDR3 amino acids: CSAQRLAGVADTQYF. CDR3 bases read: TGCAGTGCCCAGAGACTAGCGGGGGTTGCAGATACG. This chain connects TRBV20-1 to TRBJ2-3; 12 positions match TRBD2. The read terminates 3 residues before the CDR3 end, so the remaining end is supplied by the germline J gene. Germline V CDR1 and CDR2: DFQATT, SNEGSKA (reference sequence). CDR3 length equals 15 residues. The V gene end was trimmed by 6 bases and the J gene end by 4 bases; junction bases not matched to a gene: 8.

In the case of this clone: The read falls 3 residues short of the CDR3 end, and the missing part is taken from the germline J gene. The rearrangement joins TRBV19 to TRBJ2-7; TRBD1 matches 10 bases. CDR3 length equals 15 residues. J was trimmed by 3 bases and V by 3 bases; bases with no gene match: 5. Germline V gene data show CDR1 as LNHDA and CDR2 as SQIVND (reference sequence). CDR3 DNA, as far as it was read: TGTGCCAGTAGTATCCGGACAGGGGGGGACTACGAG. Amino acid sequence: CASSIRTGGDYE. The full CDR3 protein is CASSIRTGGDYEQYF.

Concerning this clone: The read terminates 3 residues before the CDR3 end, so the remaining end is supplied by the germline J gene. The chain uses TRBV6-4 and TRBJ2-1, with D hard to call. In germline, CDR1 is MRHNA, CDR2 SNTAGT. Trimming stripped 1 base from V and 4 bases from J, with 5 bases between. The CDR3 spans 13 residues. CDR3 DNA, as far as it was read: TGTGCCAGCAGTGACTGGGCGTACAATGAG. Its protein product is CASSDWAYNE. The CDR3 in its entirety is CASSDWAYNEQFF.

For this clone: The read halts 3 residues ahead of the CDR3 end, with the missing end drawn from the germline J gene. The chain uses TRBV20-1 and TRBJ2-5, with 8 bases that match TRBD1. The J segment lost 5 bases and the V segment lost 6 bases, leaving 5 bases of the junction unmatched. There are 12 residues in the CDR3. Germline CDR1 is DFQATT and CDR2 is SNEGSKA (reference sequence). The part of the CDR3 DNA that was read is TGCAGTGCCCCAGGGGGCGCGGAGACC. This sequence encodes CSAPGGAET. In full, the CDR3 reads CSAPGGAETQYF.

A word on this clone: One end of the junction is discordant with germline, which a read error may explain. The read comes to an end 3 residues before the CDR3 does, leaving the germline J gene to fill in the end. The chain recombines TRBV2 with TRBJ1-2; TRBD1 is a possible D gene (5 bases). CDR1 SNHLY and CDR2 FYNNEI come from the germline V gene. This CDR3 comprises 15 residues. The sequenced CDR3 bases are TGTGCCAGCAGGGAAGAGCTCACAGGCAACTATGGC. This sequence encodes CASREELTGNYG. The entire CDR3 reads CASREELTGNYGYTF.

For this clone: The CDR3 extends 3 residues past the end of the read, so its final part is completed from the germline J gene. V is TRBV11-2 and J is TRBJ1-2, with a weak D call TRBD1 (5 bases). This CDR3 is built from 13 residues. CDR1 is SGHAT, CDR2 FQNNGV, per germline. The chain's CDR3 is CASSLGAGKSYTF. The part of the CDR3 DNA that was read is TGTGCCAGCAGCTTAGGGGCAGGGAAAAGC. Based on the CDR3 plus reference TRBV11-2 and TRBJ1-2, the full variable domain is EAGVAQSPRYKIIEKRQSVAFWCNPISGHATLYWYQQILGQGPKLLIQFQNNGVVDDSQLPKDRFSAERLKGVDSTLKIQPAKLEDSAVYLCASSLGAGKSYTFGSGTRLTVV.

As regards this clone: The CDR3 end lies 3 residues beyond the end of the read and is filled in from the germline J gene. The chain joins TRBV10-3 to TRBJ1-1, with TRBD1 matching over 8 bases. This CDR3 contains 14 residues. The germline V gene has CDR1 ENHRY and CDR2 SYGVKD. V was pared by 5 bases and J by 1 base, with 3 bases of the junction left unmatched. CDR3 loop: CAISKTGANTEAFF. The sequenced part of the CDR3 DNA is TGTGCCATCAGTAAGACAGGGGCGAACACTGAA.

Of note for this clone: The read ends 3 residues shy of where the CDR3 ends; the end is completed using the germline J gene. V is TRBV20-1 and J is TRBJ2-5; 12 nucleotides align to TRBD2. CDR3 length: 18 amino acids. Trimming removed 5 bases from V and 4 bases from J; junction bases left unmatched: 17. CDR1 is DFQATT and CDR2 is SNEGSKA in the germline V gene (reference sequence). The DNA read from the CDR3 is TGCAGTGCTTACGAGACCCACACTCTACTAGCGGGAGGAGAGACC. It specifies CSAYETHTLLAGGET. The CDR3, in full, reads CSAYETHTLLAGGETQYF.

Of note for this clone: The read terminates 3 residues before the CDR3 end, so the remaining end is supplied by the germline J gene. This rearrangement joins TRBV19 to TRBJ1-4, with 8 bases lining up with TRBD1. The germline V gene encodes CDR1 LNHDA and CDR2 SQIVND (reference sequence). This CDR3 contains 14 residues. V lost 7 bases and J lost 7; bases outside the gene matches: 8. The CDR3 bases that were read are TGTGCCAGTACAGACAGGGGAAGAGGTGAAAAA. This translates into CASTDRGRGEK. The full CDR3 reads CASTDRGRGEKLFF.

The covered CDR3 bases are TGTGCCAGCAGCCGGCTGGAGACAATGAACACTGAA. Its protein product is CASSRLETMNTE. The full CDR3 protein is CASSRLETMNTEAFF. The J gene is TRBJ1-1, the V gene TRBV4-2; D not certain. The read comes to an end 3 residues before the CDR3 does, leaving the germline J gene to fill in the end. Germline V gene lookup returns CDR1 LGHNA and CDR2 YNFKEQ. The CDR3 is 15 amino acids. Trimming cost V 4 bases and J 0 bases, with 12 bases left between them.

CDR3 sequence: CASSEPGLAGNDYTF. The CDR3 bases that were read are TGTGCCAGCAGTGAACCGGGACTAGCGGGGAATGAC. The chain couples TRBV6-1 to TRBJ1-2; D perhaps matches TRBD1 (5 bases). The read gets to within 3 residues of the CDR3 end, and the germline J gene fills in the rest. The CDR3 runs 15 residues. Germline CDR1 MNHNS, CDR2 SASEGT.

A word on this clone: The CDR3 is cut off 3 residues early in the read; its end comes from the germline J gene. The chain recombines TRBV15 with TRBJ1-2, with 10 bases fitting TRBD1. Looked up from germline, CDR1 is LNHNV and CDR2 is YYDKDF (reference sequence). This CDR3 is built from 16 residues. The junction had 4 bases not matched to a gene; V was cut back by 1 base and J by 2 bases. The CDR3 sequence is CATSRGGTGENYGYTF. CDR3 DNA, as far as it was read: TGTGCCACCAGCAGAGGAGGGACAGGGGAAAACTATGGC.

A word on this clone: The read terminates 3 residues before the CDR3 end, so the remaining end is supplied by the germline J gene. The V call is TRBV7-2, the J call TRBJ2-5, with D possibly being TRBD1 (5 bases). CDR1 SGHTA and CDR2 FQGNSA come from the germline V gene. The CDR3 is 15 residues long. The V gene lost 3 bases and the J gene lost 1 base, with 12 bases spanning the gap. CDR3 residues: CASSFQGGGQETQYF. The DNA read from the CDR3 is TGTGCCAGCAGCTTCCAGGGTGGCGGCCAAGAGACC.

As concerns this clone: The read finishes 3 residues shy of the CDR3 end, and the germline J gene is used to complete it. This chain connects TRBV19 to TRBJ2-1; 8 positions match TRBD2. J was trimmed by 4 bases and V by 3 bases; bases with no gene match: 11. Germline CDR1 is LNHDA and CDR2 is SQIVND (reference sequence). The CDR3 runs to 17 residues. CDR3 protein: CASSMDRAAGDYNEQFF. Partial CDR3 DNA: TGTGCCAGTAGTATGGACCGTGCAGCGGGGGATTACAATGAG.

A note on this clone: With the read ending 3 residues before the CDR3 end, the germline J gene is used to fill in that end. This sequence joins TRBV20-1 and TRBJ2-7; 9 bases fit TRBD1. Trimming removed 4 bases from V and 2 bases from J; junction bases left unmatched: 3. Germline V gives CDR1 DFQATT, CDR2 SNEGSKA (reference sequence). CDR3 size: 13 residues. The CDR3 protein is CSATDRGTYEQYF. CDR3 bases read: TGCAGTGCTACCGACAGGGGGACCTACGAG.

In regard to this clone: The CDR3 is cut off 3 residues early in the read; its end comes from the germline J gene. This chain links TRBV18 with TRBJ2-1, with 11 positions matching TRBD1. Germline CDR1 is KGHSH and CDR2 is LQKENI. There are 15 residues in the CDR3. J was trimmed by 9 bases and V by 3 bases; bases with no gene match: 7. The chain's CDR3 is CASSPGQGGLGEQFF. The sequenced part of the CDR3 DNA is TGTGCCAGCTCACCGGGACAGGGGGGTCTTGGTGAG.

As for this clone: The CDR3 is cut off 3 residues early in the read; its end comes from the germline J gene. The V gene is TRBV6-1, the J gene TRBJ2-3; 10 nucleotides line up with TRBD1. V was clipped by 3 bases and J by 8 bases; unmatched bases: 2. The length of the CDR3 is 13 residues. The germline CDR1 and CDR2 sequences are MNHNS and SASEGT. The CDR3 region is CASSDRTGGTQYF. The part of the CDR3 DNA that was read is TGTGCCAGCAGTGATCGGACAGGGGGTACG.

Regarding this clone: Coverage ceases 3 residues before the CDR3 finishes, and the germline J gene fills in the end. The chain has TRBV20-1 and TRBJ2-3; D gene unclear. V lost 3 bases, J lost 6 bases, and 13 bases lay in between. The CDR3 contains 13 residues. In germline, CDR1 is DFQATT, CDR2 SNEGSKA (reference sequence). The sequenced CDR3 bases are TGCAGTGCTAGCGTACAATCAACGGATACG. It codes for CSASVQSTDT. The entire CDR3 is CSASVQSTDTQYF.

Of note for this clone: The read terminates 3 residues ahead of where the CDR3 ends, so the germline J gene completes it. The rearrangement links TRBV30 to TRBJ1-4; D may be TRBD1 (5 bases). There are 14 residues in the CDR3. Per the germline V gene, CDR1 is GTSNPN and CDR2 is SVGIG (reference sequence). The part of the CDR3 DNA that was read is TGTGCCTGGAGTCCGACAGCGTATAATTCACCA. The encoded protein is CAWSPTAYNSP. The complete CDR3 reads CAWSPTAYNSPLFF.

As concerns this clone: The CDR3 end falls 3 residues outside the read, so it is completed with the germline J gene. This rearrangement joins TRBV29-1 to TRBJ2-3, with D perhaps TRBD1 (5 bases). Germline CDR1 and CDR2: SQVTM and ANQGSEA. The CDR3 loop spans 14 amino acids. The V end lost 5 bases, the J end lost 0 bases, and 12 bases lay between the germline ends. The CDR3 DNA, read in part, is TGCAGCGTTATTAAAGGGGCTAGCACAGATACG. Its protein product is CSVIKGASTDT. The full CDR3 is CSVIKGASTDTQYF.

As regards this clone: The CDR3 goes on 3 residues after the read ends, and that part is filled in from the germline J gene. The chain uses TRBV5-1 and TRBJ2-5, with D maybe TRBD1 (6 bases). With 4 bases removed from V and 1 base from J, the gap between germline ends came to 8 bases. The germline V gene has CDR1 SGHRS and CDR2 YFSETQ. This CDR3 has 13 amino acids. The CDR3 reads CASSRTVQETQYF. The CDR3 DNA, read in part, is TGCGCCAGCAGCAGGACAGTCCAAGAGACC.

Details on this clone: The missing CDR3 end, 3 residues past where the read stops, is filled in from the germline J gene. This chain connects TRBV20-1 to TRBJ1-1, with D possibly being TRBD1 (6 bases). This CDR3 has 18 residues. Looked up from germline, CDR1 is DFQATT and CDR2 is SNEGSKA (reference sequence). V was cut by 3 bases and J by 0 bases, with 23 bases left in between. The CDR3 bases that were read are TGCAGTGCTAGCCGGTACTTGACAGGCTCCTACATGAACACTGAA. Protein sequence: CSASRYLTGSYMNTE. From start to end, the CDR3 is CSASRYLTGSYMNTEAFF.

Turning to this clone: The CDR3 end falls 3 residues outside the read, so it is completed with the germline J gene. This chain links TRBV19 with TRBJ2-4, with D perhaps matching TRBD2 (5 bases). The CDR3 has 15 amino acids. In germline, CDR1 is LNHDA, CDR2 SQIVND (reference sequence). The CDR3: CASSIAGITKTSQYF. Partial CDR3 DNA: TGTGCCAGTAGTATTGCCGGGATAACCAAAACTAGT. Looking up the rest from reference TRBV19 and TRBJ2-4 gives the full variable domain: DGGITQSPKYLFRKEGQNVTLSCEQNLNHDAMYWYRQDPGQGLRLIYYSQIVNDFQKGDIAEGYSVSREKKESFPLTVTSAQKNPTAFYLCASSIAGITKTSQYFGAGTRLSVL.

Frequency places this clone as large. The read ends 3 residues shy of where the CDR3 ends; the end is completed using the germline J gene. This chain links TRBV19 with TRBJ2-1; TRBD2 aligns across 14 bases. With V trimmed by 6 bases and J by 8 bases, 9 bases remained unmatched. The V gene's germline CDR1 is LNHDA and CDR2 SQIVND (reference sequence). CDR3 size: 16 residues. The CDR3 reads CASRKGLAGAGDEQFF. The CDR3 DNA, read in part, is TGTGCCAGTAGGAAGGGACTAGCGGGAGCAGGGGATGAG.

About this clone itself: The CDR3 goes on 3 residues after the read ends, and that part is filled in from the germline J gene. This rearrangement joins TRBV5-1 to TRBJ1-2, with D perhaps matching TRBD1 (6 bases). CDR1 SGHRS and CDR2 YFSETQ come from the germline V gene. This CDR3 contains 14 residues. This CDR3 reads CASSASGAYNDYTF. The sequenced part of the CDR3 DNA is TGCGCCAGCAGCGCCTCAGGGGCCTACAATGAC. Drawing the rest from reference TRBV5-1 and TRBJ1-2, the complete variable domain is KAGVTQTPRYLIKTRGQQVTLSCSPISGHRSVSWYQQTPGQGLQFLFEYFSETQRNKGNFPGRFSGRQFSNSRSEMNVSTLELGDSALYLCASSASGAYNDYTFGSGTRLTVV.

About this clone: The read ends 3 residues before the CDR3 terminus; that terminus is restored from the germline J gene. The chain links TRBV5-1 to TRBJ2-1; TRBD1 aligns across 7 bases. V shed 1 base and J 7 bases; nucleotides not matched to a gene: 8. Germline V lookup: CDR1 SGHRS, CDR2 YFSETQ. The CDR3 has 15 residues. Partial CDR3 DNA: TGCGCCAGCAGCTTGCGGTTCAGGGGGAGTAATGAG. It yields the protein CASSLRFRGSNE. The whole CDR3 protein reads CASSLRFRGSNEQFF.

The CDR3 bases that were read are TGTGCCAGCAGCTTAGAACCGAGGGTAGAG. As protein: CASSLEPRVE. The CDR3 in its entirety is CASSLEPRVELFF. V and J are TRBV7-2 and TRBJ2-2; TRBD2 might be the D (5 bases). The CDR3 is cut off 3 residues early in the read; its end comes from the germline J gene. Germline CDR1 and CDR2: SGHTA and FQGNSA. The CDR3 has 13 amino acids. The complete variable domain, with remaining parts taken from reference TRBV7-2 and TRBJ2-2, reads GAGVSQSPSNKVTEKGKDVELRCDPISGHTALYWYRQSLGQGLEFLIYFQGNSAPDKSGLPSDRFSAERTGGSVSTLTIQRTQQEDSAVYLCASSLEPRVELFFGEGSRLTVL.

On this clone itself: The read falls 3 residues short of the CDR3 end, and the missing part is taken from the germline J gene. The chain combines TRBV6-2 or TRBV6-3 with TRBJ2-1, with a tentative D call TRBD1 (6 bases). The germline CDR1 and CDR2 sequences are MNHEY and SVGEGT. CDR3 length: 15 amino acids. The V end lost 0 bases, the J end lost 5 bases, and 11 bases lay between the germline ends. The CDR3: CASSYSYQGNNEQFF. CDR3 DNA (partial): TGTGCCAGCAGTTACTCGTATCAGGGGAACAATGAG.